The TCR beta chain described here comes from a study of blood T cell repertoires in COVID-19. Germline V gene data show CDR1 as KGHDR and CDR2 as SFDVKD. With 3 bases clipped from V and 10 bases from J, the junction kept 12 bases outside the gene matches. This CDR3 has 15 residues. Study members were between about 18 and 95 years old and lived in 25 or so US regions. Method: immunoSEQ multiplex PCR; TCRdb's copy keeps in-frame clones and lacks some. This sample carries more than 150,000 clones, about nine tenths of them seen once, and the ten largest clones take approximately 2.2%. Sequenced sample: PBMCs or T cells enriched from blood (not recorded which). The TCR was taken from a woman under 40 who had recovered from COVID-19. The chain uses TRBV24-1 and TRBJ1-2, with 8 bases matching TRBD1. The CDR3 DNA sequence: TGTGCCACCAGTGATCGCACCGGGACAGGCCTATACTACACCTTC. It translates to CATSDRTGTGLYYTF.